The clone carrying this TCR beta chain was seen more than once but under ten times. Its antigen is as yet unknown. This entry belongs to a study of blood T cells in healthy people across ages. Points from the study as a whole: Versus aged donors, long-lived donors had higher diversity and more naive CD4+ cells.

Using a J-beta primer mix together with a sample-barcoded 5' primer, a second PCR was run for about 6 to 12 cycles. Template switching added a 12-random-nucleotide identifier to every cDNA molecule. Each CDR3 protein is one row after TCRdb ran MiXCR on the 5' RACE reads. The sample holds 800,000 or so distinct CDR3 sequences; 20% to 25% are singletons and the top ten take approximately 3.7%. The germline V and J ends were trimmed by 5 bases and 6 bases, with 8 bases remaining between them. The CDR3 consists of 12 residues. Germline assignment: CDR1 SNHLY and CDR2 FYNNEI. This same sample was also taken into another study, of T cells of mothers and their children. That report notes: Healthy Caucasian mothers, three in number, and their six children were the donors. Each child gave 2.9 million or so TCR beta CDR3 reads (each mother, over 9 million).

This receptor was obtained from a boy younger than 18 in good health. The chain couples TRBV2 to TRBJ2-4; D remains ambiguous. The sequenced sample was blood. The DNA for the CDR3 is TGTGCCAGCAGTTTGTACAGAAACATTCAGTACTTC. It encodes CASSLYRNIQYF.